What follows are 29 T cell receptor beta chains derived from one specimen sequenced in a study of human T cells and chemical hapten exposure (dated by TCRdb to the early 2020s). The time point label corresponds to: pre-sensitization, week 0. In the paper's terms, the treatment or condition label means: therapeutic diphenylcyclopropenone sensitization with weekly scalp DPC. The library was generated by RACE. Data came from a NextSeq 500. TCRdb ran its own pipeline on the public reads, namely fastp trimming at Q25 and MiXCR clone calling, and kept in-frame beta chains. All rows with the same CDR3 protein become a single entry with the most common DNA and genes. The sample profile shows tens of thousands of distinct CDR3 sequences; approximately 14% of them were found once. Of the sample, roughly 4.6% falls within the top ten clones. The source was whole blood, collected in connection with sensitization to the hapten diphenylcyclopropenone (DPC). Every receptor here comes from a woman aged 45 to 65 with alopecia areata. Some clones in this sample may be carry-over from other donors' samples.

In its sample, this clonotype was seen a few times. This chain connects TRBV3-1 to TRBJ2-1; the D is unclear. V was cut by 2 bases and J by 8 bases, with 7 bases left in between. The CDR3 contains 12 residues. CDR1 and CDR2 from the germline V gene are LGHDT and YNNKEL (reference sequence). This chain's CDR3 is CASSQTWDEQFF. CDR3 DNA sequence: TGTGCCAGCAGCCAAACCTGGGATGAGCAGTTCTTC.

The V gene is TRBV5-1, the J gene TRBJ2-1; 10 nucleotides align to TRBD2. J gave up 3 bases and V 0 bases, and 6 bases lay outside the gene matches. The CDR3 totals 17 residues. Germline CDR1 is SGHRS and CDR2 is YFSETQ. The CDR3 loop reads CASSLVLAGDLYNEQFF. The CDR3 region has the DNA TGCGCCAGCAGCTTGGTGCTAGCGGGAGATCTCTACAATGAGCAGTTCTTC.

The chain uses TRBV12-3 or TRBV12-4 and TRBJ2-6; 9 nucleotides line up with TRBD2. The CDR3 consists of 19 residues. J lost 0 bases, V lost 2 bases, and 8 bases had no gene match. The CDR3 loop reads CASSLLLAGGNSGANVLTF. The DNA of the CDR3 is TGTGCCAGCAGTTTACTACTAGCGGGCGGAAACTCTGGGGCCAACGTCCTGACTTTC.

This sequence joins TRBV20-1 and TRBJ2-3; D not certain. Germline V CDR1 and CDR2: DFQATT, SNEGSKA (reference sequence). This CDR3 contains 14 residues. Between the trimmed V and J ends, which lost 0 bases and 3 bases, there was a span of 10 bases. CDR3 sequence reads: CSARDGSKTDTQYF. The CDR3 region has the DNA TGCAGTGCTAGAGACGGTTCAAAAACAGATACGCAGTATTTT.

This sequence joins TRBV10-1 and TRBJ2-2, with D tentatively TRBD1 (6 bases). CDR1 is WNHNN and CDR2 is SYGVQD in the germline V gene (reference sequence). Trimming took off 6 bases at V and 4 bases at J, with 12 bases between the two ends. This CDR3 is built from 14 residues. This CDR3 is CASRQGTTTGELFF. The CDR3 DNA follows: TGCGCCAGCAGGCAGGGGACAACCACCGGGGAGCTGTTTTTT.

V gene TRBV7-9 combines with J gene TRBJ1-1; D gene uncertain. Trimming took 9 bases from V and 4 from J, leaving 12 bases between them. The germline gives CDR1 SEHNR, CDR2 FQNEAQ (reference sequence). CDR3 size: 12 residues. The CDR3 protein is CASAILATEAFF. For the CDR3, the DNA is TGTGCCAGTGCTATTTTGGCCACTGAAGCTTTCTTT.

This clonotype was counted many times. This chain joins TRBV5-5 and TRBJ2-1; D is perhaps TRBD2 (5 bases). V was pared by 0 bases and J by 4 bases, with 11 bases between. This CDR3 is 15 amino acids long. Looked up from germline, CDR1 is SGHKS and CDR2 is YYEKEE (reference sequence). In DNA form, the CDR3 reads TGTGCCAGCAGCTTGGCAGTACTAGATTACAATGAGCAGTTCTTC. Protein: CASSLAVLDYNEQFF. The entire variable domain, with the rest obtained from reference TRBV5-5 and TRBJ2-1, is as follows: DAGVTQSPTHLIKTRGQQVTLRCSPISGHKSVSWYQQVLGQGPQFIFQYYEKEERGRGNFPDRFSARQFPNYSSELNVNALLLGDSALYLCASSLAVLDYNEQFFGPGTRLTVL.

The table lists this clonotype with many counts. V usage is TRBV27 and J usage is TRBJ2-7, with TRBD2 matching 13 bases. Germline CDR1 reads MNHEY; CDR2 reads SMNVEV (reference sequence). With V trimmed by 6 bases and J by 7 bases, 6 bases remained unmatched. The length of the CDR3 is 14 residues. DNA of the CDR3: TGTGCCAGCAGCCTAGGACTAGCGGGAGATGAGCAGTACTTC. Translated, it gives CASSLGLAGDEQYF.

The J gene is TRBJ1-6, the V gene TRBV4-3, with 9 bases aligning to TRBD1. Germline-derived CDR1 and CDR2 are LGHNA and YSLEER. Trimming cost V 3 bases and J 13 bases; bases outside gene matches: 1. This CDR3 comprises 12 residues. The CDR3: CASSQGQGPLHF. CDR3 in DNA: TGCGCCAGCAGCCAGGGACAGGGCCCCCTCCACTTT.

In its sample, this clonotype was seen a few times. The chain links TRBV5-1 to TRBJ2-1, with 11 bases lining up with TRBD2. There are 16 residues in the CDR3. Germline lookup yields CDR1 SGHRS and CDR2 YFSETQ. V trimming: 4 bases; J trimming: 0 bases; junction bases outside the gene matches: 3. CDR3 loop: CASSATSGSSYNEQFF. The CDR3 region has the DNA TGCGCCAGCAGCGCCACTAGCGGGAGCTCCTACAATGAGCAGTTCTTC.

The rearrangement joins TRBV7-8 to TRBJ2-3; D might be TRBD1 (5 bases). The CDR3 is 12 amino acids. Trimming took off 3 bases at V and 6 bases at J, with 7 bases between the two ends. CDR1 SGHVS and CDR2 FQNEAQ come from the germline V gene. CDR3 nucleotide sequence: TGTGCCAGCAGCTTTAACAGGGATACGCAGTATTTT. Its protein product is CASSFNRDTQYF.

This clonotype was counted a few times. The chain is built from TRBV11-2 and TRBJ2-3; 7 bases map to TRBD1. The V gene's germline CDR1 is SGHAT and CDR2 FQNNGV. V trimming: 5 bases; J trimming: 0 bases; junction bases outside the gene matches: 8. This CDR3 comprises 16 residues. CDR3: CASSVTGITSTDTQYF. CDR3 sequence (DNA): TGTGCCAGCAGCGTGACAGGGATAACTAGCACAGATACGCAGTATTTT.

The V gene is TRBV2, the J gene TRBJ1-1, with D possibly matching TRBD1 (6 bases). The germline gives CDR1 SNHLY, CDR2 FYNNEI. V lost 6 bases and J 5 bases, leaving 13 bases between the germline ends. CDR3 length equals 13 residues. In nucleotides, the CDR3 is TGTGCCAGCAGCGCGGCGCAGGGGACTGAAGCTTTCTTT. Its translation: CASSAAQGTEAFF. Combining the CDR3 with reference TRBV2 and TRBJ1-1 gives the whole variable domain EPEVTQTPSHQVTQMGQEVILRCVPISNHLYFYWYRQILGQKVEFLVSFYNNEISEKSEIFDDQFSVERPDGSNFTLKIRSTKLEDSAMYFCASSAAQGTEAFFGQGTRLTVV.

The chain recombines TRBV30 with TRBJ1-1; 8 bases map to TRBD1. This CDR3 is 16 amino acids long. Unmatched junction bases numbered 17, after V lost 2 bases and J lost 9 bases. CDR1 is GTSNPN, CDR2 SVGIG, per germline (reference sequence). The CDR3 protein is CAWSIRDRPLRGQAFF. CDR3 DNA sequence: TGTGCCTGGAGTATCCGGGACAGGCCGCTAAGAGGGCAAGCTTTCTTT. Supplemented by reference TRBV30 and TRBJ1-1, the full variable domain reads SQTIHQWPATLVQPVGSPLSLECTVEGTSNPNLYWYRQAAGRGLQLLFYSVGIGQISSEVPQNLSASRPQDRQFILSSKKLLLSDSGFYLCAWSIRDRPLRGQAFFGQGTRLTVV.

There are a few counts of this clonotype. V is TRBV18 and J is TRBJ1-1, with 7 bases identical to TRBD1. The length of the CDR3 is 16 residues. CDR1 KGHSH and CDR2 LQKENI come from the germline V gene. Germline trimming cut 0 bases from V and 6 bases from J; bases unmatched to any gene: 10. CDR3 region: CASSPPTGNLRAEAFF. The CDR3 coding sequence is TGTGCCAGCTCACCACCGACAGGGAATTTGAGGGCTGAAGCTTTCTTT.

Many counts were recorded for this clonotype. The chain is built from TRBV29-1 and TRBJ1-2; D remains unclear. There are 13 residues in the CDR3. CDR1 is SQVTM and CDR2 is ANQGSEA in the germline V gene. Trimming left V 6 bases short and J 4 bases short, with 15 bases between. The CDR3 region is CSVPGGNRYGYTF. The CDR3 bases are TGCAGCGTGCCAGGAGGCAATCGCTATGGCTACACCTTC.

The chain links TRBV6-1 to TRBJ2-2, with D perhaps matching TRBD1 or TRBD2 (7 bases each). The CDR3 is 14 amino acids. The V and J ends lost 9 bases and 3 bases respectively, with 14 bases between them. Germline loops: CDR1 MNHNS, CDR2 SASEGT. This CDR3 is CASHRGGDTGELFF. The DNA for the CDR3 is TGTGCCAGTCACAGGGGAGGGGACACCGGGGAGCTGTTTTTT.

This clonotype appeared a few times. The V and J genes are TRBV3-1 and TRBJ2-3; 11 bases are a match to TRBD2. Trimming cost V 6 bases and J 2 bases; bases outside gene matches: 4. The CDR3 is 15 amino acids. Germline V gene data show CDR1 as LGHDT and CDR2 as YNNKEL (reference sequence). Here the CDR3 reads CASSRGLADTDTQYF. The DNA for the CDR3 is TGTGCCAGCAGTCGGGGACTAGCGGACACAGATACGCAGTATTTT.

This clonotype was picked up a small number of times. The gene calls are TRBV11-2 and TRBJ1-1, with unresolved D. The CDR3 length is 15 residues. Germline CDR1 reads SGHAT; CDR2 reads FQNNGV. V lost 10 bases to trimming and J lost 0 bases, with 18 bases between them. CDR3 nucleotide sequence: TGTGCCACCGGGCAGTCAGAGAAGATGAACACTGAAGCTTTCTTT. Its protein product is CATGQSEKMNTEAFF.

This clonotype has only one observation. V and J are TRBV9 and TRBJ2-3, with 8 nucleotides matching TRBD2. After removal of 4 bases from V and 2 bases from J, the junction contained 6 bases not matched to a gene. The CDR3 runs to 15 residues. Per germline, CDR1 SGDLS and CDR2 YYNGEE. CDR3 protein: CASSSPGGTTDTQYF. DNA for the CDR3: TGTGCCAGCAGCTCGCCGGGGGGGACCACAGATACGCAGTATTTT.

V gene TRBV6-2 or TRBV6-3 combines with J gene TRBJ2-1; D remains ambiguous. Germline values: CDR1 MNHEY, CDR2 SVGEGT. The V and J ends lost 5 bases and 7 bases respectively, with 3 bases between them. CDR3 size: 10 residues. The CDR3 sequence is CASSGNEQFF. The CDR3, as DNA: TGTGCCAGCAGTGGGAATGAGCAGTTCTTC.

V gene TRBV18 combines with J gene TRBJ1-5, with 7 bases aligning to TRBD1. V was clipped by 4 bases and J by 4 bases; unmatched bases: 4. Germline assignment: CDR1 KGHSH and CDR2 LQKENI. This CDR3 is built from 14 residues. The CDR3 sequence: CASSQQGGNQPQHF. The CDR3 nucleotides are TGTGCCAGCTCACAGCAGGGGGGGAATCAGCCCCAGCATTTT. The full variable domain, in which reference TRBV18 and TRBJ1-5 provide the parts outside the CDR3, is NAGVMQNPRHLVRRRGQEARLRCSPMKGHSHVYWYRQLPEEGLKFMVYLQKENIIDESGMPKERFSAEFPKEGPSILRIQQVVRGDSAAYFCASSQQGGNQPQHFGDGTRLSIL.

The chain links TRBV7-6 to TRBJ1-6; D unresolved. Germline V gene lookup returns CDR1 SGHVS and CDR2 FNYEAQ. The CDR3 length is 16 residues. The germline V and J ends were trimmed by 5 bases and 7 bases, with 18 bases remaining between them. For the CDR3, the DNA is TGTGCCAGCAGCGCTACCTACAGAGAGAAAAATTCACCCCTCCACTTT. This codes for CASSATYREKNSPLHF. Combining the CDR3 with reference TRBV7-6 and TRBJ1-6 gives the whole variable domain GAGVSQSPRYKVTKRGQDVALRCDPISGHVSLYWYRQALGQGPEFLTYFNYEAQQDKSGLPNDRFSAERPEGSISTLTIQRTEQRDSAMYRCASSATYREKNSPLHFGNGTRLTVT.

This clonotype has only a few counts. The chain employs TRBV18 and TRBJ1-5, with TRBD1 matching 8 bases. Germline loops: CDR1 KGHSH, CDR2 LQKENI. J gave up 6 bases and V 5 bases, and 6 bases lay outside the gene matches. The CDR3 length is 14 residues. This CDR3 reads CASSSQGEGQPQHF. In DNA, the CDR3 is TGTGCCAGCTCATCACAGGGGGAGGGTCAGCCCCAGCATTTT.

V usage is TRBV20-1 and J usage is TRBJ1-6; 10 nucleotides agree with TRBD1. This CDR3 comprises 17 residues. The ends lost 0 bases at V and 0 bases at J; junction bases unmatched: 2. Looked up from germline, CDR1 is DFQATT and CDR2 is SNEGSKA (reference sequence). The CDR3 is CSARDDRGLSYNSPLHF. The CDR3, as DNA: TGCAGTGCTAGAGATGACAGGGGGCTCTCCTATAATTCACCCCTCCACTTT.

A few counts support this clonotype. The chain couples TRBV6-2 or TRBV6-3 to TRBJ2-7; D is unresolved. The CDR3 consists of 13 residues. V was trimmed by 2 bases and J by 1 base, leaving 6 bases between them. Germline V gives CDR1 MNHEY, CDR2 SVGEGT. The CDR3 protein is CASSYRPSYEQYF. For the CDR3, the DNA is TGTGCCAGCAGTTACCGTCCTTCCTACGAGCAGTACTTC.

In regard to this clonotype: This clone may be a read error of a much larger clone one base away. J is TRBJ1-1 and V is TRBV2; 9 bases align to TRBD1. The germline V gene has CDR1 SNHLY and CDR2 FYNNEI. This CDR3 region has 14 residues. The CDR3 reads CASEDRGMNIEAFF. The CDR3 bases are TGTGCCAGCGAGGACAGGGGTATGAACATTGAAGCTTTCTTT. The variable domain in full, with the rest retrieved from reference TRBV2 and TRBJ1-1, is EPEVTQTPSHQVTQMGQEVILRCVPISNHLYFYWYRQILGQKVEFLVSFYNNEISEKSEIFDDQFSVERPDGSNFTLKIRSTKLEDSAMYFCASEDRGMNIEAFFGQGTRLTVV.

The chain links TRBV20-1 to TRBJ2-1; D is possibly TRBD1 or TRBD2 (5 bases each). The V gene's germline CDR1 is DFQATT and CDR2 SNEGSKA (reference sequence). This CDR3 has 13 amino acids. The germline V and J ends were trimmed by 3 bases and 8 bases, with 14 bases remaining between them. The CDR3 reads CSARGDQDDEQFF. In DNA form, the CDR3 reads TGCAGTGCTAGGGGGGATCAGGACGATGAGCAGTTCTTC.

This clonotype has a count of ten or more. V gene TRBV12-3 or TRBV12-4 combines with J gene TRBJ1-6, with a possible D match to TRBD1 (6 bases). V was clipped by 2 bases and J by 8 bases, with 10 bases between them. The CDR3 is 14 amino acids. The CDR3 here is CASSLTGPDSPLHF. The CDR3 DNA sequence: TGTGCCAGCAGTTTAACAGGGCCCGATTCACCCCTCCACTTT.